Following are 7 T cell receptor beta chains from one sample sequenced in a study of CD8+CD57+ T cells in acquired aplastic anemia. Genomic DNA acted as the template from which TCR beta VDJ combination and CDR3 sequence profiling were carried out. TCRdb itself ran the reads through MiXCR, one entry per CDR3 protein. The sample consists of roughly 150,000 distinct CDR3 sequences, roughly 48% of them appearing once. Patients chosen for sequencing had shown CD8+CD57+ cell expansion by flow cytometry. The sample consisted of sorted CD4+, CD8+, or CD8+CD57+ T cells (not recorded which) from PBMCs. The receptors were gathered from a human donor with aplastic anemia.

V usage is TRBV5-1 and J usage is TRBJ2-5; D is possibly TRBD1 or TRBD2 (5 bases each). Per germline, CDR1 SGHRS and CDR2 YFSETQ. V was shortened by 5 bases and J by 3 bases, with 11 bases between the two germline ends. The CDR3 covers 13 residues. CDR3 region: CASSPWGKETQYF. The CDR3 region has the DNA TGCGCCAGCAGTCCTTGGGGGAAAGAGACCCAGTACTTC.

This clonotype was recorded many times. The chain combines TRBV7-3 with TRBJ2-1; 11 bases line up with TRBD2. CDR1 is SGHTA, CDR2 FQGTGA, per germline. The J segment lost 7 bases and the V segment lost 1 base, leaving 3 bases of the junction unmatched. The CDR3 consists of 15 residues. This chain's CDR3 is CASSLMASGRNEQFF. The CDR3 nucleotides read TGTGCCAGCAGCTTAATGGCTAGCGGGAGGAATGAGCAGTTCTTC.

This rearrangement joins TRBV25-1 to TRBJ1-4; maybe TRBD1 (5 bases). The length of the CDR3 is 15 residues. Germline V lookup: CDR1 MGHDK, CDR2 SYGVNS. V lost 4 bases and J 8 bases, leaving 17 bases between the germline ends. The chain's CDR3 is CASSGLIGRGEKLFF. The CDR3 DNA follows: TGTGCCAGCAGTGGATTGATAGGAAGGGGAGAAAAACTGTTTTTT.

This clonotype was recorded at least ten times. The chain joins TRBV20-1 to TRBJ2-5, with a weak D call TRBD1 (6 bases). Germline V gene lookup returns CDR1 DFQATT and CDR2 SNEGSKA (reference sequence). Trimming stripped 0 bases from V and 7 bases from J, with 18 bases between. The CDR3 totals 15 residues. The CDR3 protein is CSARDRTVPRGTQYF. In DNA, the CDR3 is TGCAGTGCTAGAGATAGGACAGTCCCACGGGGGACCCAGTACTTC.

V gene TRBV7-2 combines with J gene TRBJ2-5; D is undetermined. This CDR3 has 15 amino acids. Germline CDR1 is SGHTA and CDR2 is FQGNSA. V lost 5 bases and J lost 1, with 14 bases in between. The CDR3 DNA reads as TGTGCCAGCAGCGTCGGGTCTCAGCCCCAAGAGACCCAGTACTTC. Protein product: CASSVGSQPQETQYF. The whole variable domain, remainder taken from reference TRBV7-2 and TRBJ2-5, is GAGVSQSPSNKVTEKGKDVELRCDPISGHTALYWYRQSLGQGLEFLIYFQGNSAPDKSGLPSDRFSAERTGGSVSTLTIQRTQQEDSAVYLCASSVGSQPQETQYFGPGTRLLVL.

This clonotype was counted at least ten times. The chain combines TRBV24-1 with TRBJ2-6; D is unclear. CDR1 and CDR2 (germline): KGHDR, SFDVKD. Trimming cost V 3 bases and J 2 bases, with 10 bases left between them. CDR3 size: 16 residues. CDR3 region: CATSDPALPGANVLTF. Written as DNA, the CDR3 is TGTGCCACCAGTGATCCTGCATTACCTGGGGCCAACGTCCTGACTTTC.

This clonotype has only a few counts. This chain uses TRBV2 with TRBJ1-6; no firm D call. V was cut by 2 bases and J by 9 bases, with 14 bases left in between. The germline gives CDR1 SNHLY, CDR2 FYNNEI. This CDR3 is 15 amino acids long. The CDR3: CASSEMRGATSPLHF. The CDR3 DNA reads TGTGCCAGCAGTGAAATGCGGGGAGCAACTTCACCCCTCCACTTT.